This T cell receptor (beta chain) was observed in a study of blood T cell repertoires in COVID-19. In the study overall: Samples of COVID-19 (acute and convalescent) were obtained from the United States, Italy and Spain. Sources were T cells, B-cell-depleted T cells, or PBMCs; the material itself was cDNA or gDNA.

The V segment lost 3 bases and the J segment 7 bases; nucleotides outside the gene matches: 5. CDR1 and CDR2 from the germline V gene are LNHDA and SQIVND (reference sequence). This CDR3 has 13 residues. Original processing notes: Reference gene primer amplification in the assay estimated nucleated cell counts. TCRdb's table, derived via immunoSEQ multiplex PCR, lists solely in-frame clones and lacks some. That table furnishes V, J and clone size, whereas the DNA furnished D and trimming. The sample has 95,000 to 100,000 clones, over 80% seen once; the top ten hold around 15%. V and J are TRBV19 and TRBJ1-2; 7 nucleotides match TRBD1. The sequence came from a man aged 50 to 59 with acute or convalescent COVID-19. Material: peripheral blood. Written as DNA, the CDR3 is TGTGCCAGTAGTATCCCCTCAGGGGGTGGCTACACCTTC. Translation: CASSIPSGGGYTF.